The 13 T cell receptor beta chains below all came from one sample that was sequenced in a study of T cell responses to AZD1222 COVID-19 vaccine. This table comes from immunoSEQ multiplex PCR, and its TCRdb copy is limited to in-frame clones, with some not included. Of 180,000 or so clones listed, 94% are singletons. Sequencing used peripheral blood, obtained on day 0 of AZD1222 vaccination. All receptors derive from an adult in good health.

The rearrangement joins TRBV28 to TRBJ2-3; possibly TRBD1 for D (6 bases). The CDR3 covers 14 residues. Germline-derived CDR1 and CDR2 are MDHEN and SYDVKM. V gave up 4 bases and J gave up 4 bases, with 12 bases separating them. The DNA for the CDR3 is TGTGCCAGCAGTTACCAGGGGCCCCCAGATACGCAGTATTTT. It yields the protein CASSYQGPPDTQYF.

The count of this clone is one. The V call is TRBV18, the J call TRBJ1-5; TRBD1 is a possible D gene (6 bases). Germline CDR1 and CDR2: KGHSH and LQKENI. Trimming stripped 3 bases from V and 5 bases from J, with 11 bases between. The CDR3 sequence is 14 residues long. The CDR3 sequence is CASSPTGGDQPQHF. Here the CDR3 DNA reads TGTGCCAGCTCACCGACAGGAGGGGATCAGCCCCAGCATTTT.

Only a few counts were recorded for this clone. CDR3 nucleotides: TGTGCCAGCAGCTTAGTTTTTGAGGGCCTCGTCTATGGCTACACCTTC. As protein: CASSLVFEGLVYGYTF. The chain carries TRBV5-6 and TRBJ1-2; D is undetermined. The length of the CDR3 is 16 residues. V lost 2 bases and J lost 4, with 18 bases in between. Germline CDR1 reads SGHDT; CDR2 reads YYEEEE.

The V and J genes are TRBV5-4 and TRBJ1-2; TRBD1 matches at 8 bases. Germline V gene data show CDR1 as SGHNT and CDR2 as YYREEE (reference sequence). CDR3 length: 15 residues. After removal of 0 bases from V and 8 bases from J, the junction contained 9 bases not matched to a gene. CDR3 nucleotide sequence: TGTGCCAGCAGCTTGGCCTCGGACAGGGTAGGAGGCTACACCTTC. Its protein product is CASSLASDRVGGYTF.

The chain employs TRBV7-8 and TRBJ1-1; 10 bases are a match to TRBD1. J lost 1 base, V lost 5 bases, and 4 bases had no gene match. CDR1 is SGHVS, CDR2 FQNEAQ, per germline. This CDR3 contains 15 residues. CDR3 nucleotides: TGTGCCAGCAGCACCCGACAGGGGGCGAACACTGAAGCTTTCTTT. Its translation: CASSTRQGANTEAFF.

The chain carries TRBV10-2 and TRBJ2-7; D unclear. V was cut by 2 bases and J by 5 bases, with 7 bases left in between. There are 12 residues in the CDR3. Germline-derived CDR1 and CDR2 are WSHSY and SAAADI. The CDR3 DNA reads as TGCGCCAGCAGTGAGCGCACCGACGAGCAGTACTTC. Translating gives CASSERTDEQYF.

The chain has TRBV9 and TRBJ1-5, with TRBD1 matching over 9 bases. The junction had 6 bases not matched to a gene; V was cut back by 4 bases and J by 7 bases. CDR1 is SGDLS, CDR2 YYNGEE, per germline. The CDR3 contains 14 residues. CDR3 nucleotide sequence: TGTGCCAGCAGCTTACAGGGGGCGAACCAGCCCCAGCATTTT. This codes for CASSLQGANQPQHF.

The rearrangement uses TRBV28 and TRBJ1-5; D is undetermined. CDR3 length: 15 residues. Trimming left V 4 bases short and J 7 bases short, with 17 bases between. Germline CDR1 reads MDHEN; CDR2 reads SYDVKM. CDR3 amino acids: CASSSQADNPQPQHF. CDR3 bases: TGTGCCAGCAGTTCCCAGGCCGACAACCCCCAGCCCCAGCATTTT.

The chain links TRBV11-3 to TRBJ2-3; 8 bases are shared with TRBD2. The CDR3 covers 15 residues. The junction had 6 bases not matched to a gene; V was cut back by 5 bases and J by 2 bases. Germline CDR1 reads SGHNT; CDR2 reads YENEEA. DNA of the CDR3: TGTGCCAGCAGCCCGGCTAGCGGGCTCACAGATACGCAGTATTTT. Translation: CASSPASGLTDTQYF.

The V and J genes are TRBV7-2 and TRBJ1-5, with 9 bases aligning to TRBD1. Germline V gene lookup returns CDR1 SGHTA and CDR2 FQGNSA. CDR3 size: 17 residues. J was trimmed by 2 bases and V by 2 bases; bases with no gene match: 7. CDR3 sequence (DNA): TGTGCCAGCAGCTTACAGGACAGGGGTATCGGCAATCAGCCCCAGCATTTT. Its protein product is CASSLQDRGIGNQPQHF.

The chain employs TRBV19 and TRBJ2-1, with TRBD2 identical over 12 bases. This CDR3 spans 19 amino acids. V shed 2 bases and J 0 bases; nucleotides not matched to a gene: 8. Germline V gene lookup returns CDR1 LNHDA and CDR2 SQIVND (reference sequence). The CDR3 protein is CASSIRASGRVGSYNEQFF. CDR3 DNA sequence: TGTGCCAGTAGTATAAGGGCTAGCGGGAGGGTTGGCTCCTACAATGAGCAGTTCTTC.

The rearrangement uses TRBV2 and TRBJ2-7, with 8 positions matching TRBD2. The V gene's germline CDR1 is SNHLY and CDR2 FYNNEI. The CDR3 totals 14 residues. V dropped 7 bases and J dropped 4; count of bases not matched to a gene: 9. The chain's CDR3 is CASTAGGRRYEQYF. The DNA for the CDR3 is TGTGCCAGCACTGCTGGCGGGAGGAGGTACGAGCAGTACTTC.

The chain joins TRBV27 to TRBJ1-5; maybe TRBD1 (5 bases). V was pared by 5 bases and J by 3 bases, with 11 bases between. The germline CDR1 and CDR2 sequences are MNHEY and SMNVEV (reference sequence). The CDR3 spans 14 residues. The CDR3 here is CASSQQGNNQPQHF. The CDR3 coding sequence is TGTGCCAGCAGTCAGCAGGGAAACAATCAGCCCCAGCATTTT.